Ten or more counts support the clone carrying this T cell receptor (beta chain). This sample is part of a study of T-cell memory formation after mild COVID-19. Each CDR3 protein gets one entry after TCRdb re-called the 5' RACE reads with MiXCR. The repertoire holds 80,000 to 130,000 distinct CDR3 sequences, with over 8.5% as singletons. Sample: PBMCs or a T cell subset sorted from them (not recorded which). This clonotype was sampled from a man aged 18 to 30 who had mild COVID-19 (a few samples of this study predate the infection). Cell type and time point are not known.

The CDR3 sequence is CASRIKPGQHTGELFF. DNA for the CDR3: TGTGCCAGCAGGATTAAACCGGGACAGCACACCGGGGAGCTGTTTTTT. The chain is built from TRBV7-6 and TRBJ2-2; 7 nucleotides match TRBD1. Per germline, CDR1 SGHVS and CDR2 FNYEAQ. J lost 3 bases, V lost 6 bases, and 10 bases had no gene match. There are 16 residues in the CDR3.